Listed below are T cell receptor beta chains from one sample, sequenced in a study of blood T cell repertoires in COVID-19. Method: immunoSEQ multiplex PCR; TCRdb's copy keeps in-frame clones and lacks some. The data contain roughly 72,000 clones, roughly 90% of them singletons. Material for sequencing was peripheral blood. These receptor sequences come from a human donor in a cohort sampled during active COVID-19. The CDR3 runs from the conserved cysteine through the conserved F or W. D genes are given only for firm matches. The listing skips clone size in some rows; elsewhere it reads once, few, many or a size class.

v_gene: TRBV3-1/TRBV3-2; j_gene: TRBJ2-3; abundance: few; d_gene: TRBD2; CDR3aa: CASSLGLASIRTDTQYF; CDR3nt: TGTGCCAGCAGCCTCGGACTAGCATCTATCCGCACAGATACGCAGTATTTT
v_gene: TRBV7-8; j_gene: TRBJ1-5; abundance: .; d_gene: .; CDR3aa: CASTITEDQPQHF; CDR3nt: TGTGCCAGCACCATAACAGAAGATCAGCCCCAGCATTTT
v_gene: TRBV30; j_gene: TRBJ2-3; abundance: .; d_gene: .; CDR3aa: CAWSLRGGSTDTQYF; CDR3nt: TGTGCCTGGAGTTTGAGGGGGGGTAGCACAGATACGCAGTATTTT
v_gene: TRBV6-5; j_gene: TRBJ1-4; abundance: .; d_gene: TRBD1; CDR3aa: CASSFRQGWREKLFF; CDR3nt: TGTGCCAGCAGCTTCAGACAGGGTTGGAGGGAAAAACTGTTTTTT
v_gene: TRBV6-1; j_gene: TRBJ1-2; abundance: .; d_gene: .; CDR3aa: CASSEGTGHLNYGYTF; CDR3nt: TGTGCCAGCAGTGAAGGCACGGGACACCTAAACTATGGCTACACCTTC
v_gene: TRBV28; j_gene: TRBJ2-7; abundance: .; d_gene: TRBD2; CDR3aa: CASSSSGSYEQYF; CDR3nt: TGTGCCAGCAGTTCTAGCGGCTCCTACGAGCAGTACTTC
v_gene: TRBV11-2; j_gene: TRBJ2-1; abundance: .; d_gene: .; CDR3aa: CASSLRQSYNEQFF; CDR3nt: TGTGCCAGCAGCTTGCGACAGAGCTACAATGAGCAGTTCTTC
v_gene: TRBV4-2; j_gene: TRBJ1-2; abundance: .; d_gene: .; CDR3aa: CASSQDSQGYYGYTF; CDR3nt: TGTGCCAGCAGCCAAGACAGCCAGGGGTACTATGGCTACACCTTC
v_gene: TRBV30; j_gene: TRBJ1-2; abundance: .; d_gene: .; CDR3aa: CAWSVLEGWGYTF; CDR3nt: TGTGCCTGGAGTGTACTGGAGGGATGGGGCTACACCTTC
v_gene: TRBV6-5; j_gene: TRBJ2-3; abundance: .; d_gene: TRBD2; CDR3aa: CASSYSGRIPTDTQYF; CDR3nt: TGTGCCAGCAGTTATAGCGGGAGGATCCCCACAGATACGCAGTATTTT